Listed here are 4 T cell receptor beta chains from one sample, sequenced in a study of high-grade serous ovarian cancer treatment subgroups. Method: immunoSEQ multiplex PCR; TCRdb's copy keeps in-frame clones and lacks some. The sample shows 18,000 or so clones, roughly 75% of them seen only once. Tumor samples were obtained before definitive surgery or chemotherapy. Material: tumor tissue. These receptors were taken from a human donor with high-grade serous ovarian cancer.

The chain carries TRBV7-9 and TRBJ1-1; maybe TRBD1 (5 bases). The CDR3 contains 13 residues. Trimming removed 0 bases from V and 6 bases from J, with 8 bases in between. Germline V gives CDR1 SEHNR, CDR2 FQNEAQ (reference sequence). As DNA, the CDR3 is TGTGCCAGCAGCTTAGCAGGGGTCGCTGAAGCTTTCTTT. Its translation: CASSLAGVAEAFF.

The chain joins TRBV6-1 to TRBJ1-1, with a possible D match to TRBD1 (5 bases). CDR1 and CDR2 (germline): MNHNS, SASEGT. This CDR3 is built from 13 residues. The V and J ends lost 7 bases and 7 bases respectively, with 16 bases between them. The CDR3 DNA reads TGTGCCAGCATCCCAAATCGGGGGAATGAAGCTTTCTTT. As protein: CASIPNRGNEAFF.

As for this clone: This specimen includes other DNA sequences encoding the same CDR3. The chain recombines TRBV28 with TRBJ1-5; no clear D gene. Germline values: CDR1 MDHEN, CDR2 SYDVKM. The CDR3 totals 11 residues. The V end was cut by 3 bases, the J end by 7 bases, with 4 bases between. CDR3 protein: CASSLGQPQHF. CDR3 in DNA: TGTGCCAGCAGTTTGGGACAGCCCCAGCATTTT.

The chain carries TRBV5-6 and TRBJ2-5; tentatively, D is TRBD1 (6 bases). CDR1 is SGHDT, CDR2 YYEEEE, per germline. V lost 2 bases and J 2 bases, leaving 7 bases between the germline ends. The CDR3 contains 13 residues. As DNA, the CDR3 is TGTGCCAGCAGCTTTACAGGGCAAGAGACCCAGTACTTC. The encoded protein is CASSFTGQETQYF. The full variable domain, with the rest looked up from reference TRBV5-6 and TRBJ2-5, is DAGVTQSPTHLIKTRGQQVTLRCSPKSGHDTVSWYQQALGQGPQFIFQYYEEEERQRGNFPDRFSGHQFPNYSSELNVNALLLGDSALYLCASSFTGQETQYFGPGTRLLVL.